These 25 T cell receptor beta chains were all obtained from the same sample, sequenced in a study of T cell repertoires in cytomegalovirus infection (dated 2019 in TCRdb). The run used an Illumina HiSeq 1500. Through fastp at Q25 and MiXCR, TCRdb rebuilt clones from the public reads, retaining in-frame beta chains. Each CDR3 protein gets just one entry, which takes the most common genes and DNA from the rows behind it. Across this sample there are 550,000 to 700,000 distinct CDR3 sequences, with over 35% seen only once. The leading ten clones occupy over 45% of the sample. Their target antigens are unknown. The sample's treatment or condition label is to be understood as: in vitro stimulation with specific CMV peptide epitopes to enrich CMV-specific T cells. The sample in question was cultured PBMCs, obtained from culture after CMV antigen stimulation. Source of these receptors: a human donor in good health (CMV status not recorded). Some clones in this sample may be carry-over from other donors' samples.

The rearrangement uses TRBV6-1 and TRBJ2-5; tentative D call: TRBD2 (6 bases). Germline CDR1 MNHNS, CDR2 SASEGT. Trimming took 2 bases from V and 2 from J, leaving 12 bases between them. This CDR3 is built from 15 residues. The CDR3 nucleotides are TGTGCCAGCAGTGAAACTAGCTTCCTACAAGAGACCCAGTACTTC. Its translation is CASSETSFLQETQYF.

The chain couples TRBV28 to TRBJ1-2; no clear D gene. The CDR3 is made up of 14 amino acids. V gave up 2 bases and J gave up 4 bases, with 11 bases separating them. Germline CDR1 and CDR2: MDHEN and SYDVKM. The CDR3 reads CASSLTGYGYGYTF. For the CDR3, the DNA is TGTGCCAGCAGTTTAACGGGGTACGGCTATGGCTACACCTTC.

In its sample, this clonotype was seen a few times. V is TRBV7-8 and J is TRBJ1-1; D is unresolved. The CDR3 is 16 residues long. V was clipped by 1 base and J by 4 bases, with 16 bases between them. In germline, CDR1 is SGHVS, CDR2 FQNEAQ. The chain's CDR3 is CASSLEVPSGGTEAFF. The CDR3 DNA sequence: TGTGCCAGCAGCTTAGAAGTTCCATCAGGAGGCACTGAAGCTTTCTTT.

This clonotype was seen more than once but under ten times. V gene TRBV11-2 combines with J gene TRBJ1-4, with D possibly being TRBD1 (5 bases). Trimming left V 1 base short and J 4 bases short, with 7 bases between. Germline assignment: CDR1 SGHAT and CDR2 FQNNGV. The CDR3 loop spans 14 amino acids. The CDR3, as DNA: TGTGCCAGCAGCTTAGGGGGGTTTAATGAAAAACTGTTTTTT. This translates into CASSLGGFNEKLFF.

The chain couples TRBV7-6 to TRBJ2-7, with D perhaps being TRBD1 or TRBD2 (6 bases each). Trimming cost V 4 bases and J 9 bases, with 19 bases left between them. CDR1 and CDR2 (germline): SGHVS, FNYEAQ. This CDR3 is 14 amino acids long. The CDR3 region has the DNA TGTGCCAGCAGCTACGGAGGGGGTACTATCGTGCAGTACTTC. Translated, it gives CASSYGGGTIVQYF.

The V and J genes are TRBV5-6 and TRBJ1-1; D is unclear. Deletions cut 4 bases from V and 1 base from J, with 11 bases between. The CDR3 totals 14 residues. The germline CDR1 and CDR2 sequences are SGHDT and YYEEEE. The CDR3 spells CASSPAGRNTEAFF. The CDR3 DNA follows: TGTGCCAGCAGCCCGGCGGGGAGGAACACTGAAGCTTTCTTT.

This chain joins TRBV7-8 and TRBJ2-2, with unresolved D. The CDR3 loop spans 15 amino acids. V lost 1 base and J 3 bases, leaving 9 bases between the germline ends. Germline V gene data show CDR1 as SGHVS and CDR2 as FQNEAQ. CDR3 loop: CASSLGEDDTGELFF. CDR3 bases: TGTGCCAGCAGCTTAGGAGAGGATGACACCGGGGAGCTGTTTTTT. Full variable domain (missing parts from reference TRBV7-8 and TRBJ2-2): GAGVSQSPRYKVAKRGQDVALRCDPISGHVSLFWYQQALGQGPEFLTYFQNEAQLDKSGLPSDRFFAERPEGSVSTLKIQRTQQEDSAVYLCASSLGEDDTGELFFGEGSRLTVL.

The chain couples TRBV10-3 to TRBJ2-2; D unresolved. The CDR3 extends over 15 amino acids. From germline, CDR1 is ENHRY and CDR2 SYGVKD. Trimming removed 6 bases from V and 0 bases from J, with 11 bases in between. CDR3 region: CAIRGKGANTGELFF. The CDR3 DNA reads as TGTGCCATCAGGGGGAAGGGCGCGAACACCGGGGAGCTGTTTTTT.

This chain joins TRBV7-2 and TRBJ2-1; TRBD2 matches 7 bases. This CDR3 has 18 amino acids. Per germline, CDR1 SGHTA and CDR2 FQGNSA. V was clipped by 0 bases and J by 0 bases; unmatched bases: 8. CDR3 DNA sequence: TGTGCCAGCAGCTTAGCGGGGGGGTTGGCCCTCTCCTACAATGAGCAGTTCTTC. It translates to CASSLAGGLALSYNEQFF.

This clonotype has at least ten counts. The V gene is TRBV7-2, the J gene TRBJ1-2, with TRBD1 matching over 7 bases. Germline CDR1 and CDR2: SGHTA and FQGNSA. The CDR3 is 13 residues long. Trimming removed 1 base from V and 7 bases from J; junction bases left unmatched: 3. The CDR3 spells CASSLEGGPGYTF. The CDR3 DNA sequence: TGTGCCAGCAGCTTAGAAGGGGGCCCTGGCTACACCTTC.

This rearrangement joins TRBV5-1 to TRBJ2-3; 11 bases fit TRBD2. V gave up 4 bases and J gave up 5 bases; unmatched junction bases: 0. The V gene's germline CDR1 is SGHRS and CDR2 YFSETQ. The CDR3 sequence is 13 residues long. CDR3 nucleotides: TGCGCCAGCAGCGGGACTAGCGGAGATACGCAGTATTTT. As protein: CASSGTSGDTQYF.

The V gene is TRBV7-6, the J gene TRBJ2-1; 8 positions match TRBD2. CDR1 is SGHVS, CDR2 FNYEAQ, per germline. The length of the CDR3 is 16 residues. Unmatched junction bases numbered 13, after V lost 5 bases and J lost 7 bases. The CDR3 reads CASSATTGGARNEQFF. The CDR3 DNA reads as TGTGCCAGCAGCGCCACTACCGGGGGGGCTAGGAATGAGCAGTTCTTC.

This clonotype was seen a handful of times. CDR3 amino acids: CASSSVGWGKTQYF. The CDR3, as DNA: TGTGCCAGCAGCAGCGTGGGTTGGGGGAAGACCCAGTACTTC. The genes are TRBV7-6 and TRBJ2-5, with D perhaps being TRBD1 or TRBD2 (5 bases each). The CDR3 is 14 residues long. V was clipped by 5 bases and J by 6 bases, with 16 bases between them. Per germline, CDR1 SGHVS and CDR2 FNYEAQ.

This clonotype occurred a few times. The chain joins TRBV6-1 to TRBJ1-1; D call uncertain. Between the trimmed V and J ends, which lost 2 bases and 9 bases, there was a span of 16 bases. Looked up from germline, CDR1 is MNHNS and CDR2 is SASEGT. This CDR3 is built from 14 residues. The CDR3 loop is CASSEYAGVRKAFF. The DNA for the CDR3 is TGTGCCAGCAGTGAATACGCAGGAGTGCGGAAAGCTTTCTTT.

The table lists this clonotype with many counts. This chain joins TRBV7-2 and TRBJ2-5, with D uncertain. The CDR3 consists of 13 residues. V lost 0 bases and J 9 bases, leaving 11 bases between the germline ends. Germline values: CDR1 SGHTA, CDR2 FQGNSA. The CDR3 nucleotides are TGTGCCAGCAGCTTAGCGATTTGGGATGCCCAGTACTTC. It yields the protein CASSLAIWDAQYF.

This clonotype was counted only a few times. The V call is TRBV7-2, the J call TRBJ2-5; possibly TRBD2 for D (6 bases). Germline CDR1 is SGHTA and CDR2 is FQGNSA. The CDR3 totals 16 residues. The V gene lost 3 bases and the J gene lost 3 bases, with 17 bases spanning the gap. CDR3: CASSFAPGTYKETQYF. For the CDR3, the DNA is TGTGCCAGCAGCTTCGCACCCGGGACTTATAAAGAGACCCAGTACTTC.

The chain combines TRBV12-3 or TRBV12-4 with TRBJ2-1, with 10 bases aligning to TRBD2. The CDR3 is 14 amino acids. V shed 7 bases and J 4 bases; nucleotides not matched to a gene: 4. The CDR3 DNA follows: TGTGCCAGCACCTGGACTAGCGGTTACAATGAGCAGTTCTTC. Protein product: CASTWTSGYNEQFF.

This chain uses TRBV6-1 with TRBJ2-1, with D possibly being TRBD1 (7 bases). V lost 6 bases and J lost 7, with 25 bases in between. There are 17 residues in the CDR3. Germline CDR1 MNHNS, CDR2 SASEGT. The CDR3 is CASREPIRQGGGNEQFF. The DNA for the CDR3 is TGTGCCAGCAGGGAGCCCATTAGACAGGGAGGTGGGAATGAGCAGTTCTTC.

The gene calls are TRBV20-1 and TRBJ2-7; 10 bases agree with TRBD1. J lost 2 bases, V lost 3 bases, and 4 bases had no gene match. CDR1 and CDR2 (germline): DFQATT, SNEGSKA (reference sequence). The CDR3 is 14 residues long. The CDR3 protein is CSASRGQGTYEQYF. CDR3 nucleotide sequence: TGCAGTGCTAGTCGGGGACAGGGGACCTACGAGCAGTACTTC.

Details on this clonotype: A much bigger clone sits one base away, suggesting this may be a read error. Written as DNA, the CDR3 is TGTGCCAGCAGCGCCGGACAGGGAACCGGGGAGCTGTTTTTT. Protein product: CASSAGQGTGELFF. The rearrangement links TRBV11-2 to TRBJ2-2; 8 bases align to TRBD1. Germline CDR1 and CDR2: SGHAT and FQNNGV. The ends lost 5 bases at V and 5 bases at J; junction bases unmatched: 4. This CDR3 is 14 amino acids long.

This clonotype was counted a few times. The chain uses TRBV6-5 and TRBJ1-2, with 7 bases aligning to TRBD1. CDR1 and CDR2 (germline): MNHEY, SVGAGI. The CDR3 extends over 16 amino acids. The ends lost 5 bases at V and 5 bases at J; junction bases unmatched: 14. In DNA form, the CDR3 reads TGTGCCAGCAGTCGACAGGGAAAGAGCACGATTTATGGCTACACCTTC. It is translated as CASSRQGKSTIYGYTF.

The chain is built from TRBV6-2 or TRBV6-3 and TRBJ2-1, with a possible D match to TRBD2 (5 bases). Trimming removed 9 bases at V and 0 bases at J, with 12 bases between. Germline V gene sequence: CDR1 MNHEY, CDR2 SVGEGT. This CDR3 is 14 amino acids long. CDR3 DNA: TGTGCCAGTACAGAGGCGGGCTCCTACAATGAGCAGTTCTTC. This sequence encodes CASTEAGSYNEQFF.

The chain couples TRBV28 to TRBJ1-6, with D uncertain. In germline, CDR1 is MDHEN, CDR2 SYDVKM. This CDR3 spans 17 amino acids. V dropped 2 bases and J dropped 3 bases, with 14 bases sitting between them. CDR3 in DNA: TGTGCCAGCAGTTTAGCGGGTTTAACCCTCTATAATTCACCCCTCCACTTT. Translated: CASSLAGLTLYNSPLHF.

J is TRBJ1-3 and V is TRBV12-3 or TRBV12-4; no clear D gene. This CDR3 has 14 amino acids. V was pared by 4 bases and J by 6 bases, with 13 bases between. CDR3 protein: CASSYATPKNTIYF. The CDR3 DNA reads TGTGCCAGCAGTTACGCGACGCCAAAAAACACCATATATTTT.

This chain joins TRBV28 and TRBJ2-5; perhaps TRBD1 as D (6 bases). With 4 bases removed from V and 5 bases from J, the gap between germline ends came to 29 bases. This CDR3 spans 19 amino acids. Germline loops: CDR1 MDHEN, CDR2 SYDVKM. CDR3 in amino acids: CASSSYSGTSNRGVETQYF. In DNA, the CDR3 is TGTGCCAGCAGTTCATATTCCGGGACATCGAACCGGGGTGTTGAGACCCAGTACTTC.